The 2 T cell receptor beta chains reported below all come from one sample, sequenced in a study of T-cell memory formation after mild COVID-19. TCRdb fed the 5' RACE reads into MiXCR, producing one record per CDR3 protein. The data hold roughly 550,000 distinct CDR3 sequences, with about a fifth observed a single time. Sequenced: PBMCs or a T cell subset sorted from them (not recorded which). The receptors shown here come from an adult woman who had mild COVID-19 (a few samples of this study predate the infection). Cell type and time point are not known.

This clonotype was detected only a few times. The chain couples TRBV7-9 to TRBJ1-2, with D unclear. Germline CDR1 reads SEHNR; CDR2 reads FQNEAQ (reference sequence). The CDR3 runs to 15 residues. V lost 3 bases, J lost 1 base, and 12 bases lay in between. The CDR3 coding sequence is TGTGCCAGCAGCTTTTCGCCAGGCCATAACTATGGCTACACCTTC. Protein sequence: CASSFSPGHNYGYTF.

This clonotype was seen only once. The gene calls are TRBV10-3 and TRBJ2-7, with 9 bases aligning to TRBD1. V shed 3 bases, J shed 6 bases, and the junction held 9 bases outside the gene matches. This CDR3 comprises 15 residues. The germline V gene encodes CDR1 ENHRY and CDR2 SYGVKD. The CDR3 sequence: CAISDGTGHLGEQYF. Written as DNA, the CDR3 is TGTGCCATCAGTGATGGGACAGGGCATCTAGGCGAGCAGTACTTC.